A single sample is the source of the 12 T cell receptor beta chains below, sequenced in a study of blood T cell repertoires in COVID-19. Here immunoSEQ multiplex PCR was the method, and the copy in TCRdb shows in-frame clones only, minus some. The sample has roughly 81,000 clones, around 85% seen once. Sequencing used peripheral blood. The receptor set was obtained from a man aged 25-45 years with acute or convalescent COVID-19.

The table lists this clone with a few counts. The V and J genes are TRBV6-5 and TRBJ2-2; no reliable D call. Looked up from germline, CDR1 is MNHEY and CDR2 is SVGAGI. V lost 0 bases and J 6 bases, leaving 5 bases between the germline ends. This CDR3 is 13 amino acids long. The CDR3 DNA reads TGTGCCAGCAGTTACTCTCGAGCCGGGGAGCTGTTTTTT. This translates into CASSYSRAGELFF.

This clone is a singleton in its sample. The rearrangement links TRBV28 to TRBJ1-1; D call uncertain. V shed 1 base and J shed 3 bases, with 18 bases lying between them. This CDR3 is 17 amino acids long. From germline, CDR1 is MDHEN and CDR2 SYDVKM. CDR3 sequence reads: CASSLYRRIREDTEAFF. The DNA for the CDR3 is TGTGCCAGCAGTTTATATAGGCGGATAAGGGAGGACACTGAAGCTTTCTTT.

The chain carries TRBV7-9 and TRBJ2-7; no clear D gene. Germline loops: CDR1 SEHNR, CDR2 FQNEAQ (reference sequence). The CDR3 has 14 amino acids. Trimming cost V 4 bases and J 1 base, with 11 bases left between them. This CDR3 is CASSSVQQSYEQYF. The CDR3 DNA is TGTGCCAGCAGCTCCGTACAGCAATCCTACGAGCAGTACTTC.

The V and J genes are TRBV3-1 (or the pseudogene TRBV3-2) and TRBJ1-3; maybe TRBD1 (5 bases). The CDR3 spans 18 residues. Trimming took 0 bases from V and 0 from J, leaving 15 bases between them. The germline CDR1 and CDR2 sequences are LGHDT and YNNKEL (reference sequence). The DNA for the CDR3 is TGTGCCAGCAGCCAAGATTGGGGGGAAGGGTTCTCTGGAAACACCATATATTTT. Encoded protein: CASSQDWGEGFSGNTIYF.

The rearrangement links TRBV5-6 to TRBJ1-1; possibly TRBD1 for D (5 bases). The V gene's germline CDR1 is SGHDT and CDR2 YYEEEE. The CDR3 contains 15 residues. Trimming left V 6 bases short and J 1 base short, with 16 bases between. The CDR3 DNA reads as TGTGCCAGCAAACCGCGCGGGGCTAAGAACACTGAAGCTTTCTTT. This codes for CASKPRGAKNTEAFF.

The gene calls are TRBV27 and TRBJ2-7; possible D gene TRBD2, 5 bases. This CDR3 comprises 13 residues. The V gene's germline CDR1 is MNHEY and CDR2 SMNVEV (reference sequence). Trimming pared 5 bases from V and 4 bases from J, leaving 12 bases between. CDR3 amino acids: CASSPRGPYEQYF. CDR3 sequence (DNA): TGTGCCAGCAGTCCCCGGGGTCCATACGAGCAGTACTTC.

This clone appeared once. The genes are TRBV6-1 and TRBJ1-4; tentative D call: TRBD1 (6 bases). Germline CDR1 and CDR2: MNHNS and SASEGT. The CDR3 runs 17 residues. V shed 2 bases and J shed 2 bases, with 15 bases lying between them. This CDR3 is CASSEPQGGSTNEKLFF. DNA of the CDR3: TGTGCCAGCAGTGAACCACAGGGTGGATCGACTAATGAAAAACTGTTTTTT.

The chain joins TRBV29-1 to TRBJ2-7; a possible D gene is TRBD2 (6 bases). The CDR3 is 15 residues long. Deletions cut 3 bases from V and 0 bases from J, with 15 bases between. Germline V gene data show CDR1 as SQVTM and CDR2 as ANQGSEA. The CDR3 is CSVEGVGTPSYEQYF. CDR3 nucleotides: TGCAGCGTTGAGGGGGTCGGGACTCCCTCCTACGAGCAGTACTTC.

The gene calls are TRBV19 and TRBJ1-5; no definite D call. The CDR3 length is 11 residues. CDR1 and CDR2 from the germline V gene are LNHDA and SQIVND (reference sequence). Trimming removed 6 bases at V and 5 bases at J, with 5 bases between. CDR3 region: CASRRDQPQHF. Written as DNA, the CDR3 is TGTGCCAGTAGGAGGGATCAGCCCCAGCATTTT.

The chain joins TRBV7-9 to TRBJ2-1; 7 bases map to TRBD2. Germline V gives CDR1 SEHNR, CDR2 FQNEAQ (reference sequence). V trimming: 3 bases; J trimming: 5 bases; junction bases outside the gene matches: 10. CDR3 length: 16 amino acids. The CDR3 loop reads CASSFIRPSGNNEQFF. The CDR3 DNA follows: TGTGCCAGCAGCTTTATCCGGCCTAGCGGAAACAATGAGCAGTTCTTC. The entire variable domain, with the rest obtained from reference TRBV7-9 and TRBJ2-1, is as follows: DTGVSQNPRHKITKRGQNVTFRCDPISEHNRLYWYRQTLGQGPEFLTYFQNEAQLEKSRLLSDRFSAERPKGSFSTLEIQRTEQGDSAMYLCASSFIRPSGNNEQFFGPGTRLTVL.

The chain is built from TRBV7-9 and TRBJ2-5; tentative D call: TRBD1 (8 bases). This CDR3 has 16 residues. Germline CDR1 and CDR2: SEHNR and FQNEAQ (reference sequence). V was shortened by 3 bases and J by 5 bases, with 19 bases between the two germline ends. Here the CDR3 DNA reads TGTGCCAGCAGCTTTAGGACAGGGAGGGTGGTTGAGACCCAGTACTTC. It codes for CASSFRTGRVVETQYF. Based on the CDR3 plus reference TRBV7-9 and TRBJ2-5, the full variable domain is DTGVSQNPRHKITKRGQNVTFRCDPISEHNRLYWYRQTLGQGPEFLTYFQNEAQLEKSRLLSDRFSAERPKGSFSTLEIQRTEQGDSAMYLCASSFRTGRVVETQYFGPGTRLLVL.

V usage is TRBV7-2 and J usage is TRBJ2-7; a possible D gene is TRBD2 (6 bases). The CDR3 covers 18 residues. Germline V gives CDR1 SGHTA, CDR2 FQGNSA. V lost 3 bases and J lost 3, with 24 bases in between. The CDR3 spells CASSFQDRKGLSGYEQYF. Here the CDR3 DNA reads TGTGCCAGCAGCTTCCAGGACCGAAAGGGACTCTCTGGCTACGAGCAGTACTTC.